Listed below are T cell receptor beta chains from one sample, sequenced in a study of shared clonotypes between healthy human individuals. Some clones are missing from TCRdb's copy, which holds only in-frame ones; the method was immunoSEQ multiplex PCR. The sample records about 2.1 million clones, roughly 93% being singletons. Material for sequencing was naive CD8+ T cells from PBMCs. The receptor set was obtained from a man aged 18 to 29 in good health. Some clones in this sample may be carry-over from other donors' samples. Both conserved end residues are part of each CDR3. Fields, in order: clone size, J gene, D gene, V gene, CDR3 DNA, CDR3 protein. A D gene is named only where the DNA matches it firmly. Rows give clone size only sometimes, using once, few, many, or a class for an expanded clone.

. TRBJ1-1 TRBD1 TRBV7-9 TGTGCCAGCAGCGTATCGACAGGGACGAACACTGAAGCTTTCTTT CASSVSTGTNTEAFF
. TRBJ2-1 . TRBV5-6 TGTGCCAGCAGCCCGGGAGCGGTTGAGCAGTTCTTC CASSPGAVEQFF
. TRBJ2-1 TRBD2 TRBV7-9 TGTGCCAGCAGCTTAGGGGGCCTAGCGGGAGAATCGGGGAATGAGCAGTTCTTC CASSLGGLAGESGNEQFF
. TRBJ1-5 . TRBV6-1 TGTGCCAGCAGTCGAGGGACACCGAAGGGCGAGCCCCAGCATTTT CASSRGTPKGEPQHF
few TRBJ1-1 . TRBV29-1 TGCAGCGTTGAACCGGGCCGTAAACCTGAAGCTTTCTTT CSVEPGRKPEAFF
. TRBJ2-7 . TRBV29-1 TGCAGCGTTGTCGGCGGAGGTATCTACGAGCAGTACTTC CSVVGGGIYEQYF
. TRBJ1-1 . TRBV27 TGTGCCAGCAGTTCCGGCGCACCTGAAGCTTTCTTT CASSSGAPEAFF
. TRBJ2-7 . TRBV7-9 TGTGCCAGCAGTAACCGGGACGGACCCTACGAGCAGTACTTC CASSNRDGPYEQYF
. TRBJ2-7 . TRBV13 TGTGCCAGCAGCCTCCGGGACTCCTACGAGCAGTACTTC CASSLRDSYEQYF
. TRBJ1-1 . TRBV4-1 TGCGCCAGCAGCCAGACAGGCTCCCTGGCGGTTTACACTGAAGCTTTCTTT CASSQTGSLAVYTEAFF
. TRBJ2-5 TRBD2 TRBV28 TGTGCCAGCAGTTCCCAATGGGGGACTAGCGGGAGGGCCTTATCAGAGACCCAGTACTTC CASSSQWGTSGRALSETQYF
. TRBJ1-5 . TRBV6-1 TGTGCCAGCAGTGAAGCGCCCAGGGCCAATCAGCCCCAGCATTTT CASSEAPRANQPQHF
. TRBJ2-3 . TRBV6-6 TGTGCCAGCAGTTACTCAAATCCGGGACTCACAGATACGCAGTATTTT CASSYSNPGLTDTQYF
once TRBJ2-3 TRBD2 TRBV5-1 TGCGCCAGCAGCTTGGCCTGGTCTAGCGGGAGAATTTTCACAGATACGCAGTATTTT CASSLAWSSGRIFTDTQYF
. TRBJ1-3 . TRBV7-9 TGTGCCAGCAGCGCGACAGGAGTCACTGGAAACACCATATATTTT CASSATGVTGNTIYF
. TRBJ2-7 . TRBV2 TGTGCCAGCAGTGCCCCGGACGGCTACGAGCAGTACTTC CASSAPDGYEQYF
. TRBJ2-1 . TRBV29-1 TGCAGCCTGGGCCTTTTAGCCAATGAGCAGTTCTTC CSLGLLANEQFF
. TRBJ2-7 TRBD1 TRBV28 TGTGCCAGCAGGACGGGACAGACGATTGATTACGAGCAGTACTTC CASRTGQTIDYEQYF
once TRBJ2-2 TRBD2 TRBV7-9 TGTGCCAGCAGCTCTTCGGGCGGGAGGATGCCCGCGAACACCGGGGAGCTGTTTTTT CASSSSGGRMPANTGELFF
. TRBJ2-1 . TRBV5-1 TGCGCCAGCAGCCCCCGAAGCCCACAAAACAATGAGCAGTTCTTC CASSPRSPQNNEQFF
. TRBJ1-2 . TRBV5-4 TGTGCCAGCAGCCCTCAACGGAAGGACTATGGCTACACCTTC CASSPQRKDYGYTF
. TRBJ2-7 . TRBV27 TGTGCCAGCAGTTCCTCTCTTGGCGGAAAGCAGTACTTC CASSSSLGGKQYF
. TRBJ1-1 . TRBV12-5 TGTGCTAGTGGTTTGGGGACAGCTACTGAAGCTTTCTTT CASGLGTATEAFF
. TRBJ2-7 . TRBV5-6 TGTGCCAGCAGGCGTCGGGCGGACTCCTCGGGTAGCGAGCAGTACTTC CASRRRADSSGSEQYF
. TRBJ1-3 . TRBV7-2 TGTGCCAGCAGCCTAGCTTCGGGACAATGGGGAAACACCATATATTTT CASSLASGQWGNTIYF
. TRBJ2-5 . TRBV5-1 TGCGCCAGCAGCCTCGCGGAAGGAGAGACCCAGTACTTC CASSLAEGETQYF
. TRBJ1-6 . TRBV4-1 TGCGCCAGCAGCCAAGTATCAGGGCGGCATTCACCCCTCCACTTT CASSQVSGRHSPLHF
. TRBJ1-1 TRBD1 TRBV19 TGTGCCAGTAGTAGCCCCCCGACAGGGGGGAACACTGAAGCTTTCTTT CASSSPPTGGNTEAFF
. TRBJ2-7 . TRBV6-5 TGTGCCAGCAGTTACACGGGCAGGGGTTCCTACGAGCAGTACTTC CASSYTGRGSYEQYF
. TRBJ1-4 . TRBV27 TGTGCCAGCAGTTTAGGTCCGGGAGGCGAAAAACTGTTTTTT CASSLGPGGEKLFF
. TRBJ2-7 . TRBV4-2 TGTGCCAGCAGCCAAGAGGAGAAAATCTACGAGCAGTACTTC CASSQEEKIYEQYF
. TRBJ2-1 . TRBV7-9 TGTGCCAGCGACGGGACGGTCTACAATGAGCAGTTCTTC CASDGTVYNEQFF
once TRBJ2-7 . TRBV5-1 TGCGCCAGCAGCTTGGATGGGGACCCCTACGAGCAGTACTTC CASSLDGDPYEQYF
. TRBJ1-2 TRBD1 TRBV6-5 TGTGCCAGCAGTTACGGACAGGGGGATTCGAGTGGCTACACCTTC CASSYGQGDSSGYTF
. TRBJ2-7 . TRBV19 TGTGCCAGTAGTATCGGGACCCCTTCCTACGAGCAGTACTTC CASSIGTPSYEQYF
. TRBJ1-1 . TRBV18 TGTGCCAGCTCACCCTCGGCACGCAACACTGAAGCTTTCTTT CASSPSARNTEAFF
. TRBJ2-7 . TRBV19 TGTGCCAGTAGTAACCCCTTCGATGTGTCCTACGAGCAGTACTTC CASSNPFDVSYEQYF
. TRBJ2-7 . TRBV4-2 TGTGCCAGCAGCCAAATTTCGTTGCCCGCGGGTGGGTCCTACGAGCAGTACTTC CASSQISLPAGGSYEQYF
. TRBJ2-3 TRBD2 TRBV19 TGTGCCAGTAGTATAGATCGGACTAGCGGGAGCACAGATACGCAGTATTTT CASSIDRTSGSTDTQYF
. TRBJ1-2 TRBD1 TRBV7-8 TGTGCCAGCAGCTTAGGGACAGGGGGACTGAACTATGGCTACACCTTC CASSLGTGGLNYGYTF
. TRBJ2-5 TRBD1 TRBV5-4 TGTGCCAGCAGCGCATGGACAGGGGGTACAGAGACCCAGTACTTC CASSAWTGGTETQYF
. TRBJ2-7 . TRBV27 TGTGCCAGCAGACCTTCGAGGGAATGGTCCTACGAGCAGTACTTC CASRPSREWSYEQYF
few TRBJ1-1 . TRBV9 TGTGCCAGCAGCGTTTTCGTAGGGACGGTGTTGAACACTGAAGCTTTCTTT CASSVFVGTVLNTEAFF
. TRBJ2-7 . TRBV28 TGTGCCAGCAGTTTCTCTCGGTCCTACGAGCAGTACTTC CASSFSRSYEQYF
. TRBJ2-3 . TRBV2 TGTGCCAACACACAAGCGGGAAGGGGGGATACGCAGTATTTT CANTQAGRGDTQYF
. TRBJ1-4 . TRBV27 TGTGCCAGCAGTTTCCATCCGGGACGGCAGAATGAAAAACTGTTTTTT CASSFHPGRQNEKLFF
. TRBJ1-5 . TRBV15 TGTGCCACCAGCAGAGTTCGGGGGTGGAGTCAGCCCCAGCATTTT CATSRVRGWSQPQHF
. TRBJ2-7 . TRBV25-1 TGTGCCAGCGGGCCCCCTTGGGGGGAGGAGTTCTACGAGCAGTACTTC CASGPPWGEEFYEQYF
. TRBJ2-7 . TRBV21-1 TGTGCCAGCGACAACTACGAGCAGTACTTC CASDNYEQYF
. TRBJ1-2 . TRBV4-2 TGTGCCAGCAGCCAAGGGGCACCTGGCTACACCTTC CASSQGAPGYTF
. TRBJ2-7 . TRBV30 TGTGCCTGGAGTACCGAGGCCTACGAGCAGTACTTC CAWSTEAYEQYF
. TRBJ2-5 . TRBV30 TGTGCCCAGGGCGGAGTATTAGAGACCCAGTACTTC CAQGGVLETQYF